In this sample, the clone carrying this T cell receptor (beta chain) turned up a few times. Its antigen is still unknown. This entry belongs to a study of T cell repertoires in cytomegalovirus infection. Study overall: TCR beta signatures that were public indicated CMV infection and matching HLA type.

TCRdb re-analysed the reads in MiXCR, keeping a single row per CDR3 protein. Of fewer than 400,000 distinct CDR3 sequences in the sample, about a sixth were seen once. Study-wide findings and caveats: HLA-C-restricted CMV clonotypes gave the most frequent clonotype in two of eight donors. Accumulated public TCR beta family frequency recognized individuals carrying CMV together with the relevant HLA.

This clonotype was obtained from a human donor in good health (CMV status not recorded). Some clones in this sample may be carry-over from other donors' samples. Sequences were obtained from PBMCs.

The CDR3 loop reads CASSRGTSFSSPYNEQFF. CDR3 DNA: TGTGCCAGCAGCCGGGGGACTAGCTTTAGTTCCCCGTACAATGAGCAGTTCTTC. The genes are TRBV7-8 and TRBJ2-1; 9 bases line up with TRBD2. CDR1 is SGHVS, CDR2 FQNEAQ, per germline. The length of the CDR3 is 18 residues. The junction had 15 bases not matched to a gene; V was cut back by 5 bases and J by 4 bases.